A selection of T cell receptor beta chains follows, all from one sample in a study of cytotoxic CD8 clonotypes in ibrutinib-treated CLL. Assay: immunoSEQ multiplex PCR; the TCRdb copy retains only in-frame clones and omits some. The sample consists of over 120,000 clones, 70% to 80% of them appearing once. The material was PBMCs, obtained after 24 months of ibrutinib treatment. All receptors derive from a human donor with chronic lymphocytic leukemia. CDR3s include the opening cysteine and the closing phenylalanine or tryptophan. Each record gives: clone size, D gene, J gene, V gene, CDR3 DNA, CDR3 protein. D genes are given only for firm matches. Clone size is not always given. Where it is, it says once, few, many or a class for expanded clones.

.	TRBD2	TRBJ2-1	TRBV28	TGTGCCAGCAGGCCCCCGGGACTAGCGGCCGGGCGGGAGCAGTTCTTC	CASRPPGLAAGREQFF
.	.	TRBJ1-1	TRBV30	TGTGCCTGGAGTGTCCGGGCAACTAGTGAAGCTTTCTTT	CAWSVRATSEAFF
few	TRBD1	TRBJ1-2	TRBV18	TGTGCCAGCGGGACAGGGGACGCGCTCTATGGCTACACCTTC	CASGTGDALYGYTF
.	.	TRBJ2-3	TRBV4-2	TGTGCCAGCAGCCCCGGCCGGACGACGGGCACAGATACGCAGTATTTT	CASSPGRTTGTDTQYF
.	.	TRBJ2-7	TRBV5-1	TGCGCCAGCAGCTTGACGGCAGGTCATACGCAGCAGTACTTC	CASSLTAGHTQQYF
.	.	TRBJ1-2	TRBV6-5	TGTGCCAGCAGTTACTCGGACTATGGCTACACCTTC	CASSYSDYGYTF
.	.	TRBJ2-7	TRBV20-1	TGCAGTGCCCCCATGACCTACGAGCAGTACTTC	CSAPMTYEQYF
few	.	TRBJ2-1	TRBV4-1	TGCGCCAGCAGCCAAGGGGGAAATGAGCAGTTCTTC	CASSQGGNEQFF
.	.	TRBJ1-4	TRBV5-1	TGCGCCAGCAGCCCCGGTGGGGGAGCAACTAATGAAAAACTGTTTTTT	CASSPGGGATNEKLFF
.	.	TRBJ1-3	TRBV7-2	TGTGCCAGCACCCCCCTTGGGGGACCACCATATTTT	CASTPLGGPPYF
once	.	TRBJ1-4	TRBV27	TGTGCCACAAGGGACGGCAATAATGAAAAACTGTTTTTT	CATRDGNNEKLFF
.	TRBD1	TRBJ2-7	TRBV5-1	TGCGCCAGCAGCTTGGGCGGCTCGGACAGGGGGTACGAGCAGTACTTC	CASSLGGSDRGYEQYF
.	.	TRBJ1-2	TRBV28	TGTGCCAGCAGTTTACTCCCCAGGGGACCAGGCTATGGCTACACCTTC	CASSLLPRGPGYGYTF
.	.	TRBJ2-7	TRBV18	TGTGCCAGCTCACCACCCCTCGGCAGCTCCTACGAGCAGTACTTC	CASSPPLGSSYEQYF
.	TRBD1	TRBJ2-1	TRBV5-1	TGCGCCAGCAGCTTGGGGACAGGGTCCTACAATGAGCAGTTCTTC	CASSLGTGSYNEQFF
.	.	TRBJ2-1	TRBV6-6	TGTGCCAGCAGTTACTCTTCGCAGGACAATGAGCAGTTCTTC	CASSYSSQDNEQFF
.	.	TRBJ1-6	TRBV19	TGTGCCAGTAGTGGGGACTATAATTCACCCCTCCACTTT	CASSGDYNSPLHF
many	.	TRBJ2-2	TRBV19	TGTGCCAGCAGTTGGGGCCGCCACTACGGGGAGCTGTTTTTT	CASSWGRHYGELFF
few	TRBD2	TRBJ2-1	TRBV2	TGTGCCAGCGGGCGGCTAGCGGGAGTCAATGAGCAGTTCTTC	CASGRLAGVNEQFF
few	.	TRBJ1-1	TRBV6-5	TGTGCCAGCAGAAAGGCAGGGAACACTGAAGCTTTCTTT	CASRKAGNTEAFF
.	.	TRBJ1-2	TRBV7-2	TGTGCCAGCAGCTTAGGACAGTCCCTTTATGGCTACACCTTC	CASSLGQSLYGYTF
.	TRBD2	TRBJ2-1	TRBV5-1	TGCGCCAGCAGCACCGGGACAACCAAAGCGGGAGTTTTCTTC	CASSTGTTKAGVFF
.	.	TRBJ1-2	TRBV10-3	TGTGCCATCAGAGGGGGGCCCTATGGCTACACCTTC	CAIRGGPYGYTF
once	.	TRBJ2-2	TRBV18	TGTGCCAGCTCCCCGGACATGAACACCGGGGAGCTGTTTTTT	CASSPDMNTGELFF
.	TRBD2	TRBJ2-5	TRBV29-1	TGCACCCCGCGGGAGCAGGAGACCCAGTACTTC	CTPREQETQYF
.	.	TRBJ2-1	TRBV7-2	TGCGCCAGCAGCCAGTTTTCGGGGCCTTACAATGAGCAGTTCTTC	CASSQFSGPYNEQFF
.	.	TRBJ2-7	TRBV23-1	TGCGCCAGCATTTTGAGACAGCTTTACGAGCAGTACTTC	CASILRQLYEQYF
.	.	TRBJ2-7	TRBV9	TGTGCCAGCAGCCCCGACCCCCATGCGGGAGAGCAGTACTTC	CASSPDPHAGEQYF
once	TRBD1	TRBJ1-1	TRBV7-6	TGTGCCAGCAGCGCACAGGGGGACACTGAAGCTTTCTTT	CASSAQGDTEAFF
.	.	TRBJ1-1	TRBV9	TGTGCCAGCAGCGTAGGTGGGGACACTGAAGCTTTCTTT	CASSVGGDTEAFF
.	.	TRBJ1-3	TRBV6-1	TGTGCCAGCAGTGACCAGGCAGCCTCTGGAAACACCATATATTTT	CASSDQAASGNTIYF
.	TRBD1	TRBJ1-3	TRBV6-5	TGTGCCAGCAGAGTCAGACAGGGAGGAAACACCATATATTTT	CASRVRQGGNTIYF
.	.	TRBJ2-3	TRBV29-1	TGCAGCGCCCCCGTAGGGGGGGGAACAGATACGCAGTATTTT	CSAPVGGGTDTQYF
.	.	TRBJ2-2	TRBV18	TGTGCCAGCTCACCAGGGCGGCGAGGCACCGGGGAGCTGTTTTTT	CASSPGRRGTGELFF
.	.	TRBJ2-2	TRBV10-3	TGTGCCATCAGGCCGGAGTTGAACACCGGGGAGCTGTTTTTT	CAIRPELNTGELFF
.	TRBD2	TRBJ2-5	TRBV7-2	TGTGCCAGCAGCCGGAAGGGACTAGCGGACCAAGAGACCCAGTACTTC	CASSRKGLADQETQYF
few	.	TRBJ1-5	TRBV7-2	TGTGCCAGCAGCTTGTTGGCTGGGGGGCCACGGATGAATCAGCCCCAGCATTTT	CASSLLAGGPRMNQPQHF
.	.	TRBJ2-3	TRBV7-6	TGTGCCAGCAGCTTCACTCTCACAGATACGCAGTATTTT	CASSFTLTDTQYF
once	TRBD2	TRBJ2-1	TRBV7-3	TGTGCCAGCAGCTCCGGGACTAGGGTTCGCGATGAGCAGTTCTTC	CASSSGTRVRDEQFF
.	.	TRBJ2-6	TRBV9	TGTGCCAGCAGCCCCATCGGCTCTGGGGCCAACGTCCTGACTTTC	CASSPIGSGANVLTF
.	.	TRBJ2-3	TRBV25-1	TGTGCCAGCAGTGGGGGGGCAGGGGTGACAGATACGCAGTATTTT	CASSGGAGVTDTQYF
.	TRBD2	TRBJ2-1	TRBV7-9	TGTGCCAGCAGCTTAGCGAGCGGGGGGGCGAATGAGCAGTTCTTC	CASSLASGGANEQFF
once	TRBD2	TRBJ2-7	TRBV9	TGTGCCAGCAGCTTAGACCCTAGCGGGAGCTTTTACGAGCAGTACTTC	CASSLDPSGSFYEQYF
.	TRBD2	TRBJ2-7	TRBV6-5	TGTGCCAGCAGTACCCCCGGAGCGGGGGGCCGGGAGCAGTACTTC	CASSTPGAGGREQYF
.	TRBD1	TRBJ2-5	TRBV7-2	TGTGCCAGCACCCCGGGGGGGACAGGGGGCGAGACCCAGTACTTC	CASTPGGTGGETQYF
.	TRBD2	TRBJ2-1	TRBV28	TGTGCCAGCAGTACTAGCGGGAGAGACTCCTACAATGAGCAGTTCTTC	CASSTSGRDSYNEQFF
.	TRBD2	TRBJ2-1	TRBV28	TGTGCCAGCAAACCGGGACTAGCGTCTGGTGAGCAGTTCTTC	CASKPGLASGEQFF
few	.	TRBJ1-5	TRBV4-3	TGCGCCAGCAGCCAAGAGGGCGTTTACGGTCAGCCCCAGCATTTT	CASSQEGVYGQPQHF
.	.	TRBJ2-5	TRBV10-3	TGTGCCATCAGTGTGGGAGCGAAAGAAGTGGAGACCCAGTACTTC	CAISVGAKEVETQYF
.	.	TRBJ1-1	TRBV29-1	TGCAGCGTTGAAGATCGTGCAGCCAACATGAACACTGAAGCTTTCTTT	CSVEDRAANMNTEAFF
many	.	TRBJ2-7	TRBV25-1	TGTGCCAGCAGTGAGGTCTCCTACGAGCAGTACTTC	CASSEVSYEQYF
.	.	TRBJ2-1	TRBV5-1	TGCGCCAGCAGCTTGGGCACTAGATACAATGAGCAGTTCTTC	CASSLGTRYNEQFF
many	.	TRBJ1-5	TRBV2	TGTGCCAGCAGTGCCCGCAGGGCTCAGCCCCAGCATTTT	CASSARRAQPQHF
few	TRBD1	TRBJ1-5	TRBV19	TGTGCCAGTACCTCGACCACAGGGGGCAGGGATCAGCCCCAGCATTTT	CASTSTTGGRDQPQHF
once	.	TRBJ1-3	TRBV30	TGTGCCTGGCGCATGCCCGGAAACACCATATATTTT	CAWRMPGNTIYF
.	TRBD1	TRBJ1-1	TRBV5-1	TGCGCCAGCAGCCTGACAGGGAGCGGGAACACTGAAGCTTTCTTT	CASSLTGSGNTEAFF
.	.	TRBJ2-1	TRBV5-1	TGCGCCAGCAGCCCAACAACACCAGGTTATGAGCAGTTCTTC	CASSPTTPGYEQFF
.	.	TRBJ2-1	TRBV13	TGTGCCAGCAGCTCCGCCGAGGGCAATGAGCAGTTCTTC	CASSSAEGNEQFF
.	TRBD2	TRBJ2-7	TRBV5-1	TGCGCCAGCAGCTTGGGGTTGGGCGGGAGTGATCGCTACGAGCAGTACTTC	CASSLGLGGSDRYEQYF
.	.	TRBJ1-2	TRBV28	TGTGCCAGTATACCTACTCACAAGTGGGAATATGGCTACACCTTC	CASIPTHKWEYGYTF